These T cell receptor beta chains were read from a single sample in a study of OX40 agonist ivuxolimab in advanced cancers. Sequencing was performed with immunoSEQ multiplex PCR; in TCRdb, only in-frame clones are kept and a portion is missing. The sample has around 70,000 clones, around nine tenths seen once. The specimen comprised CD4+ or CD8+ T cells sorted from blood, sampled in a trial of the OX40 agonist ivuxolimab. All receptors derive from an adult with an advanced solid tumor such as melanoma, head and neck, liver or kidney cancer. CDR3s include the opening cysteine and the closing phenylalanine or tryptophan. The order of the fields is D gene, V gene, clone size, J gene, CDR3 DNA, CDR3 protein. The D gene is left open where the match is weak. A clone size is listed for some rows: how often the clone was seen (once, few, many), or a class if it is expanded.

NA	TRBV2	once	TRBJ1-3	TGTGCCAGCAAAGAAGGACAGTCTGGAAACACCATATATTTT	CASKEGQSGNTIYF
TRBD2	TRBV7-9	NA	TRBJ2-1	TGTGCCAGCAGCTTCCCCCAAGCGGGAGGGCCGAGGGATGAGCAGTTCTTC	CASSFPQAGGPRDEQFF
NA	TRBV4-3	NA	TRBJ1-1	TGCGCCAGCAGCCAAGAAGTCAGTCCTCGGGGTCTTAGCACTGAAGCTTTCTTT	CASSQEVSPRGLSTEAFF
NA	TRBV6-1	NA	TRBJ1-2	TGTGCCAGCCCAGGCCGGGGCTATGGCTACACCTTC	CASPGRGYGYTF
TRBD2	TRBV14	NA	TRBJ2-2	TGTGCCAGCAGCCAAGAAGTCGGAGCGGGAGAGTCCGGGGAGCTGTTTTTT	CASSQEVGAGESGELFF
TRBD1	TRBV15	NA	TRBJ2-5	TGTGCCACCAGCAGAGGGACAGGGGCCCACCAAGAGACCCAGTACTTC	CATSRGTGAHQETQYF
TRBD1	TRBV6-1	NA	TRBJ1-1	TGTGCCAGCAGTGGCCTCGGACAGGGGAGATCTGAAGCTTTCTTT	CASSGLGQGRSEAFF
TRBD1	TRBV27	once	TRBJ2-3	TGTGCCAGCAGTTCAAGGGGGACAGGGGTGGCAGATACGCAGTATTTT	CASSSRGTGVADTQYF
NA	TRBV30	NA	TRBJ1-5	TGTGCCTGGAGTGTAACAGGGTATCAGCCCCAGCATTTT	CAWSVTGYQPQHF
NA	TRBV19	NA	TRBJ2-4	TGTGCCAGTAGTTTTCCAGGGGAGGGCCTGTACTTC	CASSFPGEGLYF
NA	TRBV11-2	NA	TRBJ1-2	TGTGCCAGCAGCCCCGCGCCGGGCCGTTATAACTATGGCTACACCTTC	CASSPAPGRYNYGYTF
NA	TRBV7-9	NA	TRBJ2-3	TGTGCCAGCAGCTTAGGGGGGGCCGGAGATACGCAGTATTTT	CASSLGGAGDTQYF
TRBD1	TRBV7-6	NA	TRBJ2-3	TGTGCCAGCAGCCCGACAGGGCGGGTGGGTGACACAGATACGCAGTATTTT	CASSPTGRVGDTDTQYF